A selection of T cell receptor beta chains follows, all from one sample in a study of blood T cell repertoires in COVID-19. Clones were read by immunoSEQ multiplex PCR, and TCRdb kept only the in-frame ones, dropping some. The sample holds roughly 310,000 clones, roughly nine tenths seen once. The specimen sequenced was PBMCs or T cells enriched from blood (not recorded which). These receptors came from a man in his sixties who had recovered from COVID-19. Both conserved end residues are trimmed from each CDR3.

TRBJ1-3	TRBV19	ASSFGTSGNTIY
TRBJ1-4	TRBV3-1/TRBV3-2	ASSQASLGAGEKLF
TRBJ1-5	TRBV6-5	ASSPSQPQH
TRBJ2-5	TRBV3-1/TRBV3-2	ASSQVGSGRARRETQY
TRBJ2-1	TRBV19	ASSIGGGGPYNEQF
TRBJ2-1	TRBV4-1	ASSQGGGLSYNEQF
TRBJ1-3	TRBV3-1/TRBV3-2	ASSPTGWGRGNTIY
TRBJ2-7	TRBV4-1	ASSRWASGSVVGEQY
TRBJ2-3	TRBV12-3/TRBV12-4	ASSFIDTQY
TRBJ2-6	TRBV4-1	ASSQGGTGGISGANVLT
TRBJ1-5	TRBV7-8	ASSAGQGINFLDHNQPQH
TRBJ1-1	TRBV5-1	ASGTLDRGTEAF
TRBJ2-5	TRBV6-5	ASRRSLTPAETQY
TRBJ1-2	TRBV4-2	ASSQDLEFYGYT
TRBJ1-3	TRBV7-8	ASSPGGTVA
TRBJ1-3	TRBV2	ASSRTVSGNTIY
TRBJ1-1	TRBV5-1	ASSLSTNTEAF
TRBJ2-7	TRBV5-4	ASALAGAPEQY
TRBJ2-1	TRBV5-5	ASSLFLAGSYNEQF
TRBJ2-7	TRBV30	AWSSAYEQY
TRBJ1-1	TRBV30	AWSVNTEAF
TRBJ2-5	TRBV5-1	ASSLLGQGAQETQY